The 4 T cell receptor beta chains in this list originate from one sample, sequenced in a study of shared clonotypes between healthy human individuals. Clones were sequenced by immunoSEQ multiplex PCR, and TCRdb holds only the in-frame ones, with some missing. The sample has some 300,000 clones, 73% seen once. The specimen sequenced was memory CD4+ T cells sorted from blood. Indicated subset: CD45RA-negative fraction. The receptor set was obtained from a man aged 30-40 years in good health.

The genes are TRBV9 and TRBJ1-1; 9 bases match TRBD1. This CDR3 contains 15 residues. Germline V gives CDR1 SGDLS, CDR2 YYNGEE. Trimming removed 3 bases from V and 0 bases from J; junction bases left unmatched: 3. This chain's CDR3 is CASSARQGVNTEAFF. The DNA of the CDR3 is TGTGCCAGCAGCGCCCGACAGGGGGTGAACACTGAAGCTTTCTTT.

V and J are TRBV28 and TRBJ2-7; D remains ambiguous. The length of the CDR3 is 14 residues. Trimming shortened V by 3 bases and J by 1 base, and 10 bases separated the two germline ends. Germline CDR1 is MDHEN and CDR2 is SYDVKM. CDR3: CASSFPIASYEQYF. The CDR3 coding sequence is TGTGCCAGCAGTTTTCCTATTGCTTCCTACGAGCAGTACTTC.

This clone appeared a single time. The chain uses TRBV11-2 and TRBJ2-3; D is unresolved. The germline V gene has CDR1 SGHAT and CDR2 FQNNGV. V dropped 1 base and J dropped 0 bases, with 5 bases sitting between them. CDR3 length: 14 amino acids. The CDR3 region is CASSLVHSTDTQYF. The CDR3 DNA reads as TGTGCCAGCAGCTTAGTTCATAGCACAGATACGCAGTATTTT.

This clone was recorded once. The gene calls are TRBV27 and TRBJ2-5; D is unresolved. Germline CDR1 and CDR2: MNHEY and SMNVEV (reference sequence). V was shortened by 0 bases and J by 9 bases, with 14 bases between the two germline ends. The CDR3 is 14 amino acids. DNA of the CDR3: TGTGCCAGCAGTTTATCGGTTGGAAGGATAGCCCAGTACTTC. This translates into CASSLSVGRIAQYF.